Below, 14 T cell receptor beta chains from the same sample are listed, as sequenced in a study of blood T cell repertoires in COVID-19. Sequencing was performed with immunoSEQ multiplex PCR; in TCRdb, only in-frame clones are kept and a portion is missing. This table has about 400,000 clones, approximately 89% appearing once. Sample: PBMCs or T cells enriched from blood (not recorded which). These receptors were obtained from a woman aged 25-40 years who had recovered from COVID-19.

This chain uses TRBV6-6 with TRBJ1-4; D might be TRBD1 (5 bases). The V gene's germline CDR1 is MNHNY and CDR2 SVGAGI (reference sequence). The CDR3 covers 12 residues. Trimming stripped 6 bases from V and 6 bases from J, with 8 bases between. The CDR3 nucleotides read TGTGCCAGCAGACAAGGGGATGAAAAACTGTTTTTT. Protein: CASRQGDEKLFF.

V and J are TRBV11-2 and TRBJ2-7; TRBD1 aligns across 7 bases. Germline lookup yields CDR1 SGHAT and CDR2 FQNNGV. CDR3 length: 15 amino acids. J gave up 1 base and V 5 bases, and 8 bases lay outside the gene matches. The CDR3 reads CASSVDRVGSYEQYF. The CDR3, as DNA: TGTGCCAGCAGCGTTGACAGGGTAGGGTCCTACGAGCAGTACTTC. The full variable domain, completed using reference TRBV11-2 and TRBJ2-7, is EAGVAQSPRYKIIEKRQSVAFWCNPISGHATLYWYQQILGQGPKLLIQFQNNGVVDDSQLPKDRFSAERLKGVDSTLKIQPAKLEDSAVYLCASSVDRVGSYEQYFGPGTRLTVT.

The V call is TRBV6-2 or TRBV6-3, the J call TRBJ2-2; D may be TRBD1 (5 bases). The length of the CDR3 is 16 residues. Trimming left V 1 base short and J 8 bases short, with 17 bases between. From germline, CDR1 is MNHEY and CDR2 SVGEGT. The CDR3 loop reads CASSYYGAGPSGELFF. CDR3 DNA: TGTGCCAGCAGTTACTATGGGGCAGGCCCTTCAGGGGAGCTGTTTTTT.

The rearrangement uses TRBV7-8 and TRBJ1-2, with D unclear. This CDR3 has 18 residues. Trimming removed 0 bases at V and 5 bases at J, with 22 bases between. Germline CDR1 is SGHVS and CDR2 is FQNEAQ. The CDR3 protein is CASSLAARIPPYRYGYTF. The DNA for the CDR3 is TGTGCCAGCAGCTTAGCTGCCAGGATCCCCCCATATCGGTATGGCTACACCTTC.

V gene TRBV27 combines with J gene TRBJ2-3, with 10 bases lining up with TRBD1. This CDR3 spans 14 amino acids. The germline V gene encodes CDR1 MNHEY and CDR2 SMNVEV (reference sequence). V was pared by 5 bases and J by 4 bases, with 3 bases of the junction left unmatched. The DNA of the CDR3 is TGTGCCAGCAGTGGACAGGGGGAAGCAGATACGCAGTATTTT. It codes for CASSGQGEADTQYF.

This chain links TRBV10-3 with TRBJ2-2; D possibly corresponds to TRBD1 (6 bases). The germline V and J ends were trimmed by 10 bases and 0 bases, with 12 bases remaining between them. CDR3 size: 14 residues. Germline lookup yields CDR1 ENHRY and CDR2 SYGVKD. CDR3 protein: CANRDTPNTGELFF. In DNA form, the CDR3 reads TGTGCCAACCGGGACACACCGAACACCGGGGAGCTGTTTTTT.

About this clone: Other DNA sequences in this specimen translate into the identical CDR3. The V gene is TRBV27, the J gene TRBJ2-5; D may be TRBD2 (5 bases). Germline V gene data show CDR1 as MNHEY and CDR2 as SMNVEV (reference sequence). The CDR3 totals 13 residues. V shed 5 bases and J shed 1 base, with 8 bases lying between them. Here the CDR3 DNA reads TGTGCCAGCAGTCACCGGGGCCAAGAGACCCAGTACTTC. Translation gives CASSHRGQETQYF.

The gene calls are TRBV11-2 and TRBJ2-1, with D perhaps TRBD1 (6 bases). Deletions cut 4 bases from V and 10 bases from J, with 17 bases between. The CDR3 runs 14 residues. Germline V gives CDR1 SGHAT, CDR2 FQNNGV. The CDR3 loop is CASSSLTGFGEQFF. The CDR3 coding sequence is TGTGCCAGCAGCTCGCTAACAGGGTTTGGGGAGCAGTTCTTC.

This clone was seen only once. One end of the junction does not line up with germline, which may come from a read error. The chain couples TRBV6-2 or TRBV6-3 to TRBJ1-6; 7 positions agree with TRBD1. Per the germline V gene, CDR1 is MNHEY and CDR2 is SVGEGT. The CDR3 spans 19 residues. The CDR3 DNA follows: TGTGCCAGCAGCTACTCAATCGGGACAGCGAGAGTTGGGAATTCACCCCTCCACTTT. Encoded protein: CASSYSIGTARVGNSPLHF.

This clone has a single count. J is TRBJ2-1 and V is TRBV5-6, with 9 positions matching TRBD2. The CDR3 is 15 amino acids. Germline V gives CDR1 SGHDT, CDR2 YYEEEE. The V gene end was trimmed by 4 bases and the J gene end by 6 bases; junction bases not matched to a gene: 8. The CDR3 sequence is CASSLGTSGFNEQFF. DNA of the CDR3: TGTGCCAGCAGCCTGGGAACTAGCGGGTTCAATGAGCAGTTCTTC.

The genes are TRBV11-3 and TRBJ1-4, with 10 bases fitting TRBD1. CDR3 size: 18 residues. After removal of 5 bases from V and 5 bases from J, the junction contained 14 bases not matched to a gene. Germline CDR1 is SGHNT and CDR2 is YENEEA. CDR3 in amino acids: CASSQCRDRGEGNEKLFF. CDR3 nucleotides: TGTGCCAGCAGCCAATGCCGGGACAGGGGAGAAGGGAATGAAAAACTGTTTTTT.

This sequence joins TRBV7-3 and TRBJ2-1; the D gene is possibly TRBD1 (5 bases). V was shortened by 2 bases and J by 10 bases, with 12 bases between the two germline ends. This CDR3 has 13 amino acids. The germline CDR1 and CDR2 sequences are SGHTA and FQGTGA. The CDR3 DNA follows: TGTGCCAGCAGCTTAGGGCAGCAGGGCGAGCAGTTCTTC. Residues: CASSLGQQGEQFF.

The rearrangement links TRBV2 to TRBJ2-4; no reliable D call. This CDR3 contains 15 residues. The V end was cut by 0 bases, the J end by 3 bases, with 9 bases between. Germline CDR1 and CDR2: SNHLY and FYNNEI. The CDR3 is CASSEADLGKNIQYF. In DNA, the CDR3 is TGTGCCAGCAGTGAAGCAGACCTAGGCAAAAACATTCAGTACTTC.

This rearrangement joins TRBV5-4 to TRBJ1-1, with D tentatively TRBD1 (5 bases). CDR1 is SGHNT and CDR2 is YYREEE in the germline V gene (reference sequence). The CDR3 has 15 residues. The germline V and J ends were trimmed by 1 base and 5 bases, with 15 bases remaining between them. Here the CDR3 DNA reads TGTGCCAGCAGCTTGAAGATAGGGGCTGGGACTGAAGCTTTCTTT. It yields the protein CASSLKIGAGTEAFF.